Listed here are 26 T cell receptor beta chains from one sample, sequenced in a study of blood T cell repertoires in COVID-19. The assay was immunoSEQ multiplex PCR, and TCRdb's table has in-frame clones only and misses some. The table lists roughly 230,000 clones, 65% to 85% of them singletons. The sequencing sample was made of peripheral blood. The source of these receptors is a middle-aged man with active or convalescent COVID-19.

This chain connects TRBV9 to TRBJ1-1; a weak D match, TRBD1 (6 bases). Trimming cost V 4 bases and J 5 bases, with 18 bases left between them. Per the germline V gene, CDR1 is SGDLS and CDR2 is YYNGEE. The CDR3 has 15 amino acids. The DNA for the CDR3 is TGTGCCAGCAGCCCACGACAGGAGCCGGGGACTGAAGCTTTCTTT. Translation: CASSPRQEPGTEAFF.

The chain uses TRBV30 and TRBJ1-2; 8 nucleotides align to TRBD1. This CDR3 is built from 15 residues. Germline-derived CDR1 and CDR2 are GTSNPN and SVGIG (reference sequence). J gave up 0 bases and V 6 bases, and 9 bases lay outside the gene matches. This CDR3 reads CACLSLGQANYGYTF. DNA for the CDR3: TGTGCCTGTCTAAGTTTGGGACAGGCTAACTATGGCTACACCTTC.

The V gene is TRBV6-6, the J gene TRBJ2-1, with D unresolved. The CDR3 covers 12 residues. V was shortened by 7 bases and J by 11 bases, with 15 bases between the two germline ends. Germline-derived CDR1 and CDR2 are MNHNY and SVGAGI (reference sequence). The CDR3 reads CASTPGSGKQFF. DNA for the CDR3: TGTGCCAGCACCCCCGGGTCCGGAAAGCAGTTCTTC.

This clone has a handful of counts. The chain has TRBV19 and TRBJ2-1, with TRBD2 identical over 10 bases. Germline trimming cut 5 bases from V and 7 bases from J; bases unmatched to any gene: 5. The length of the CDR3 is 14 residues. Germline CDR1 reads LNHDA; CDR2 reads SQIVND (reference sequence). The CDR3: CASSWSSGGNEQFF. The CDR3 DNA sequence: TGTGCCAGTAGTTGGTCTAGCGGGGGAAATGAGCAGTTCTTC.

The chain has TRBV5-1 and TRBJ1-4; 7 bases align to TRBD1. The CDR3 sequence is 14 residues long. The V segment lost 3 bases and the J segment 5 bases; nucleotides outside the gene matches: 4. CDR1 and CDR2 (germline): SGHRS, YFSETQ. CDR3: CASSSDRPNEKLFF. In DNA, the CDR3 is TGCGCCAGCAGCTCGGACAGGCCAAATGAAAAACTGTTTTTT. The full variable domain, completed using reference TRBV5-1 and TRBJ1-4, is KAGVTQTPRYLIKTRGQQVTLSCSPISGHRSVSWYQQTPGQGLQFLFEYFSETQRNKGNFPGRFSGRQFSNSRSEMNVSTLELGDSALYLCASSSDRPNEKLFFGSGTQLSVL.

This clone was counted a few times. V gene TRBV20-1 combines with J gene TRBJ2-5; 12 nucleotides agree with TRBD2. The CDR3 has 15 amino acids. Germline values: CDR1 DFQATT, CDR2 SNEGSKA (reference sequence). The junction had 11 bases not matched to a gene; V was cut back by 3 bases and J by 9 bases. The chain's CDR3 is CSASGASGGVQAQYF. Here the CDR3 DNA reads TGCAGTGCTAGTGGGGCTAGCGGGGGGGTACAGGCCCAGTACTTC.

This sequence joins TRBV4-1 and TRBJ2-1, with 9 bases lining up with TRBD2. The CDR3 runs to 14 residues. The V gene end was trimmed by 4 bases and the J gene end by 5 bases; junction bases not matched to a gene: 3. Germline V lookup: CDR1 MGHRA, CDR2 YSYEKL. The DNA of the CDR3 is TGCGCCAGCAGCCCACAGCGGGGGGACAATGAGCAGTTCTTC. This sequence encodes CASSPQRGDNEQFF.

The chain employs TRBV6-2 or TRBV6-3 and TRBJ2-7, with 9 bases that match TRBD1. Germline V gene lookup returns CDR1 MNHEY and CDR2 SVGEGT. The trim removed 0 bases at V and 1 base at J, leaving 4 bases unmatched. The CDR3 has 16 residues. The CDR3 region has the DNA TGTGCCAGCAGTTACTCTTTGGGACAGGGTTCCTACGAGCAGTACTTC. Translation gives CASSYSLGQGSYEQYF.

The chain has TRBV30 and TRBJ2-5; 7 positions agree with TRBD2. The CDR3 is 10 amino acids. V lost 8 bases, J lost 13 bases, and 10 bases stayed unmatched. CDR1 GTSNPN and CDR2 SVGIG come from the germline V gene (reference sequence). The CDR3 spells CAISGRVLYF. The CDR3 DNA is TGTGCCATTAGCGGGCGGGTCCTGTACTTC.

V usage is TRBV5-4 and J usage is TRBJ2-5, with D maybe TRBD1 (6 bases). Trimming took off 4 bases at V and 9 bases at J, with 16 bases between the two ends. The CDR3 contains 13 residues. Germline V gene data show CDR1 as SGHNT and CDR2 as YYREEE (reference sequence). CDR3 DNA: TGTGCCAGCAGCGTGGACCAGACAGGCGCCCAGTACTTC. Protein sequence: CASSVDQTGAQYF.

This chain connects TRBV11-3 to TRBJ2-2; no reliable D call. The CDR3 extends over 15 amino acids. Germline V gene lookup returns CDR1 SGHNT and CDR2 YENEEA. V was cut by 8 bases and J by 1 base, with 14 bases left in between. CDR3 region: CASSVPRGNTGELFF. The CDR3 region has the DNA TGTGCCAGCTCAGTCCCTCGCGGGAACACCGGGGAGCTGTTTTTT.

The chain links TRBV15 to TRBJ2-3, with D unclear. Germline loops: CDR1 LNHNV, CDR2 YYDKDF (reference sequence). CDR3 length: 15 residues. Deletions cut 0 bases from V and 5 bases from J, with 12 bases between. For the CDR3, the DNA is TGTGCCACCAGCAGAGATGGTCGGGTGTTAGATACGCAGTATTTT. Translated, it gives CATSRDGRVLDTQYF.

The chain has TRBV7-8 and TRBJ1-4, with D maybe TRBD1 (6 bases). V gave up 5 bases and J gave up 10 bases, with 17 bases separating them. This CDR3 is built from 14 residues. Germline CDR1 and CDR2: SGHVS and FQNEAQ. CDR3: CASSARDIRGKLFF. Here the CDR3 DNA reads TGTGCCAGCAGCGCTCGGGACATTCGGGGAAAACTGTTTTTT.

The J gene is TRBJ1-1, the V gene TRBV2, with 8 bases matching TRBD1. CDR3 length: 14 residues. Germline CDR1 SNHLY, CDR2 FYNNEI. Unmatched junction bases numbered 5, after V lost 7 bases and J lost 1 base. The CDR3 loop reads CASIFGQGNTEAFF. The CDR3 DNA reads TGTGCCAGCATATTTGGACAGGGGAACACTGAAGCTTTCTTT.

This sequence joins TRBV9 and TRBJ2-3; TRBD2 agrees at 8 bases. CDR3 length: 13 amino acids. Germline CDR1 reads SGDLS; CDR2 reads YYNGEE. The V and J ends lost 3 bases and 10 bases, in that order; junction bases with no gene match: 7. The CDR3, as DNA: TGTGCCAGCAGCGGGGGACTAGTTCCCTCGCAGTATTTT. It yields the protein CASSGGLVPSQYF.

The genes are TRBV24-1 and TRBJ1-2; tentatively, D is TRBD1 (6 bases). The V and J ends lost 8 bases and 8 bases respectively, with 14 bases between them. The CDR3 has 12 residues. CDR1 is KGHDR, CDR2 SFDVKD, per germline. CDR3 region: CATMNNREGYTF. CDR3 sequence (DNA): TGTGCCACCATGAATAACAGGGAGGGCTACACCTTC.

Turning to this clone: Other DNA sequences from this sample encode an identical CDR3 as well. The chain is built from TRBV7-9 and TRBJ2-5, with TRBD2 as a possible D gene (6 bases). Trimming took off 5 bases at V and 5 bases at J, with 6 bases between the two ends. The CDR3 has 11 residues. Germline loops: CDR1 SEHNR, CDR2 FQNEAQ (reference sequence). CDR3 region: CASSGGETQYF. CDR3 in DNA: TGTGCCAGCAGCGGGGGGGAGACCCAGTACTTC.

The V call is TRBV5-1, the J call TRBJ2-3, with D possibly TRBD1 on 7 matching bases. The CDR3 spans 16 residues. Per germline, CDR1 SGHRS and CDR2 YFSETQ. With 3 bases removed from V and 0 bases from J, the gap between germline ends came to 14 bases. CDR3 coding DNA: TGCGCCAGCAGCTCGCACAGGGGACTGAGCACAGATACGCAGTATTTT. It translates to CASSSHRGLSTDTQYF.

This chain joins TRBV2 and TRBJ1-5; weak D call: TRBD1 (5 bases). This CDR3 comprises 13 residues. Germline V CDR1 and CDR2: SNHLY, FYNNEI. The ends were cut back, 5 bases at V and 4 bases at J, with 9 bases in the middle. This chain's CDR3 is CASSLQENQPQHF. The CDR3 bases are TGTGCCAGCAGTCTACAGGAAAATCAGCCCCAGCATTTT.

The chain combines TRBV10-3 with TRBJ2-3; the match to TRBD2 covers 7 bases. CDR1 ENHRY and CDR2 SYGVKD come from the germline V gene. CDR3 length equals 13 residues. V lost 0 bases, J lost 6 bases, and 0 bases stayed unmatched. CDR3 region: CAISESLADTQYF. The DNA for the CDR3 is TGTGCCATCAGTGAGTCACTAGCGGATACGCAGTATTTT.

Here the CDR3 reads CASSLAAGVRADTQYF. CDR3 nucleotide sequence: TGTGCCAGCAGCTTAGCCGCGGGAGTTCGTGCAGATACGCAGTATTTT. V usage is TRBV7-2 and J usage is TRBJ2-3; 7 positions match TRBD2. The trim removed 0 bases at V and 4 bases at J, leaving 7 bases unmatched. The CDR3 consists of 16 residues. CDR1 and CDR2 (germline): SGHTA, FQGNSA.

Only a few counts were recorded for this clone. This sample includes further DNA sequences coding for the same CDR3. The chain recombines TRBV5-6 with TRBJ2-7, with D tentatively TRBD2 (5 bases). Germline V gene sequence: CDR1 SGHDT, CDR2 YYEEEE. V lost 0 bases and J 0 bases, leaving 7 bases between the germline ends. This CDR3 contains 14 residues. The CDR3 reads CASSLDGDSYEQYF. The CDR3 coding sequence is TGTGCCAGCAGCTTGGACGGGGACTCCTACGAGCAGTACTTC.

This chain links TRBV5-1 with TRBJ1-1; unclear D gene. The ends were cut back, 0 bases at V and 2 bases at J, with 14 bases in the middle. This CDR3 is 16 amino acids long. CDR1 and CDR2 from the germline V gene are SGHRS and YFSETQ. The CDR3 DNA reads TGCGCCAGCAGCTTGGCGGCTTCGGCAGGAAACACTGAAGCTTTCTTT. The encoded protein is CASSLAASAGNTEAFF.

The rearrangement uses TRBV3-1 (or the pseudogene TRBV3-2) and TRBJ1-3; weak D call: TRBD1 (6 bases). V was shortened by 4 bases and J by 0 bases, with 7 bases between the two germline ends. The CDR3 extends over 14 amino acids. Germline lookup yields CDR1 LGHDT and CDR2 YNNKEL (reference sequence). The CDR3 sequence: CASSRTVSGNTIYF. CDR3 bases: TGTGCCAGCAGCCGGACAGTCTCTGGAAACACCATATATTTT.

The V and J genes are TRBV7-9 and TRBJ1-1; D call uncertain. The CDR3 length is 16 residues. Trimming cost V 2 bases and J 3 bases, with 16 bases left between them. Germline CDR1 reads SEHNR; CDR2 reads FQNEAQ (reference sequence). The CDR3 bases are TGTGCCAGCAGCTTACCATTAGGAGGGATACACACTGAAGCTTTCTTT. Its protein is CASSLPLGGIHTEAFF.

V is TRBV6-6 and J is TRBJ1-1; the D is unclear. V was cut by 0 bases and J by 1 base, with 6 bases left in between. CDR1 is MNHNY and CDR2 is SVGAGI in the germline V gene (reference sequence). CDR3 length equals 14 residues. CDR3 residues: CASSYSEQNTEAFF. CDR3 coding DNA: TGTGCCAGCAGTTACTCAGAGCAGAACACTGAAGCTTTCTTT.